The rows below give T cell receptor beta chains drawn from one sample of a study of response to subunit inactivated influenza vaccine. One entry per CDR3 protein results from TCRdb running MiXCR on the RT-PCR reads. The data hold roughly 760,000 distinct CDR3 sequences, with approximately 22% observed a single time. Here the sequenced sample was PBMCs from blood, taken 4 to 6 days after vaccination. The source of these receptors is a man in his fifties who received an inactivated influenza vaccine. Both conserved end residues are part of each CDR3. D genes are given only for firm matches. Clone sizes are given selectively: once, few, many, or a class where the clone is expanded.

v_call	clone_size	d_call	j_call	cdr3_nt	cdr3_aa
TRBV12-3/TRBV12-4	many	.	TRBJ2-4	TGTGCCAGCACGGGAACAGGAGCCAAAAACATTCAGTACTTC	CASTGTGAKNIQYF
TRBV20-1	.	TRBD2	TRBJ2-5	TGCAGTGCCAAGTTAGCGGGGGGGACCCGGTACCAAGAGACCCAGTACTTC	CSAKLAGGTRYQETQYF
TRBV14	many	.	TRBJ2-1	TGTGCCAGCAGCCAAGACGGGCAGTTCAACAATGAGCAGTTCTTC	CASSQDGQFNNEQFF
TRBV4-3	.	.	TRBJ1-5	TGCGCCAGCAGCCAAGACCCCGGGTCTGTCAATCAGCCCCAGCATTTT	CASSQDPGSVNQPQHF
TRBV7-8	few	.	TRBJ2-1	TGTGCCAGCAGCTTAAGTGTACGAGGGAGTGAGCAGTTCTTC	CASSLSVRGSEQFF
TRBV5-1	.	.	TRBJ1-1	TGCGCCAGTTGGCTGGGGGGCCTGAACACTGAAGCTTTCTTT	CASWLGGLNTEAFF
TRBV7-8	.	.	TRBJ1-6	TGTGCCAGCAGCTTACCGTTGGGTTCACCCCTCCACTTT	CASSLPLGSPLHF
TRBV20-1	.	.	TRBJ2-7	TGCAGTGCTATTACGGACCTTAAGCACTACGAGCAGTACTTC	CSAITDLKHYEQYF
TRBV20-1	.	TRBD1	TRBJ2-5	TGCAGTGCCCGGACAGGGGAGGTAGCCGGCCCAGGACAAGAGACCCAGTACTTC	CSARTGEVAGPGQETQYF
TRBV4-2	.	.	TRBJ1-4	TGTGCCAGCAGCCTCTTAGGGGGTGGAAGTATGGAACTGTTTTTT	CASSLLGGGSMELFF
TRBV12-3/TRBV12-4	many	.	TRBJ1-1	TGTGCCAGCAGTTTTGAGAGAGGGGGCACTGAAGCTTTCTTT	CASSFERGGTEAFF
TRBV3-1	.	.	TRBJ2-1	TGTGCCAGCAGCCAAGTAATTGTTGCAGGGGGAGGTAATGAGCAGTTCTTC	CASSQVIVAGGGNEQFF
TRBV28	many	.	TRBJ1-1	TGTGCCAGCAGTTTAAACGACGGCGGGGTAGGACGAGCTTTCTTT	CASSLNDGGVGRAFF
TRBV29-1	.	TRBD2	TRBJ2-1	TGCAGCGTCGGTCTAGCGGGAAACAATGAGCAGTTCTTC	CSVGLAGNNEQFF
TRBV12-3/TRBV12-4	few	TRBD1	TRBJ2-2	TGTGCCAGCAGTTTAGATGTGACAGGGCCGGCCGGGGAGCTGTTTTTT	CASSLDVTGPAGELFF